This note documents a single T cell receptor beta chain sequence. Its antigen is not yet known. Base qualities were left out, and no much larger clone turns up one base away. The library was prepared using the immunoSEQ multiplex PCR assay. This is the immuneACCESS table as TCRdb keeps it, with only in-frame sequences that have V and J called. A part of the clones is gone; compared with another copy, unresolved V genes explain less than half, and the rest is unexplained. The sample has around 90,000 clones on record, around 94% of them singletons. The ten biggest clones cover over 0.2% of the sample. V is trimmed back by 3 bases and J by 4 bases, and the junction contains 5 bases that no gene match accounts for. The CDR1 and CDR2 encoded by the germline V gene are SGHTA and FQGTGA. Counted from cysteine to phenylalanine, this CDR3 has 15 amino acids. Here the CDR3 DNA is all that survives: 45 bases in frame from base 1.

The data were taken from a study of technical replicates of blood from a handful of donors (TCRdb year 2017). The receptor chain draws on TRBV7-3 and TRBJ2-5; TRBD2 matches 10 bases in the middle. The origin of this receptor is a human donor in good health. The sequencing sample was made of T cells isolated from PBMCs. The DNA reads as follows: TGTGCCAGCAGCTTTCTAGCGGGGGTTGGAGAGACCCAGTACTTC. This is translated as CASSFLAGVGETQYF.